The 11 T cell receptor beta chains below all came from one sample that was sequenced in a study of blood T cell repertoires in COVID-19. Measured with immunoSEQ multiplex PCR; TCRdb has only the in-frame clones, and not every one. Here the sample spans over 150,000 clones, over 70% being singletons. The sequencing sample was made of peripheral blood. These receptors were collected from a middle-aged woman with COVID-19, enrolled during active disease.

The rearrangement uses TRBV9 and TRBJ2-1; 8 nucleotides line up with TRBD2. V shed 0 bases, J shed 7 bases, and the junction held 3 bases outside the gene matches. This CDR3 contains 14 residues. Germline loops: CDR1 SGDLS, CDR2 YYNGEE. The CDR3 DNA reads TGTGCCAGCAGCGTAGGTGCGGGAGGAAATGAGCAGTTCTTC. This translates into CASSVGAGGNEQFF. Full variable domain (remainder filled in from reference TRBV9 and TRBJ2-1): DSGVTQTPKHLITATGQRVTLRCSPRSGDLSVYWYQQSLDQGLQFLIQYYNGEERAKGNILERFSAQQFPDLHSELNLSSLELGDSALYFCASSVGAGGNEQFFGPGTRLTVL.

The count of this clone is one. The chain carries TRBV28 and TRBJ1-1, with 7 bases matching TRBD1. Germline trimming cut 7 bases from V and 9 bases from J; bases unmatched to any gene: 14. The CDR3 is 14 amino acids. Germline CDR1 and CDR2: MDHEN and SYDVKM. CDR3 region: CASTLKGATGKAFF. Here the CDR3 DNA reads TGTGCCAGCACCCTCAAGGGGGCGACAGGGAAAGCTTTCTTT.

The J gene is TRBJ1-1, the V gene TRBV6-6, with D uncertain. The germline CDR1 and CDR2 sequences are MNHNY and SVGAGI (reference sequence). Trimming cost V 5 bases and J 11 bases, with 12 bases left between them. The CDR3 has 11 amino acids. CDR3 loop: CASSRENEAFF. In DNA, the CDR3 is TGTGCCAGCAGTCGCGAGAATGAGGCTTTCTTT.

To note about this clone: The junction does not match germline at one end; this may be a read error. The rearrangement uses TRBV3-1 (or the pseudogene TRBV3-2) and TRBJ2-7; D might be TRBD2 (6 bases). From germline, CDR1 is LGHDT and CDR2 YNNKEL (reference sequence). This CDR3 comprises 16 residues. The CDR3 DNA follows: TGTGCCAGCAGCCAAGGTCCGGGGCGGGGCTCCCACGAGCAGTACTTC. As protein: CASSQGPGRGSHEQYF.

This chain links TRBV18 with TRBJ1-6; 10 bases are shared with TRBD1. The CDR3 length is 16 residues. Losses at the gene ends were 5 bases for V and 7 bases for J; bases not matched to a gene: 8. The germline gives CDR1 KGHSH, CDR2 LQKENI. CDR3 in DNA: TGTGCCAGCTCAGGCCCCAGACAGGGGGCGAATTCACCCCTCCACTTT. Translated, it gives CASSGPRQGANSPLHF.

The chain recombines TRBV4-1 with TRBJ2-1; 8 nucleotides agree with TRBD2. Trimming at V came to 1 base and at J to 5 bases, leaving 7 bases not matched to a gene. The CDR3 covers 16 residues. Germline CDR1 reads MGHRA; CDR2 reads YSYEKL. The CDR3 DNA sequence: TGCGCCAGCAGCCAAGCACCGGGACTAGTCGACAATGAGCAGTTCTTC. Translated: CASSQAPGLVDNEQFF.

This chain joins TRBV5-1 and TRBJ1-1; tentative D call: TRBD1 (5 bases). The germline V gene has CDR1 SGHRS and CDR2 YFSETQ. V was clipped by 5 bases and J by 0 bases, with 11 bases between them. There are 14 residues in the CDR3. The DNA for the CDR3 is TGCGCCAGCAGATCCGGGACTATGAACACTGAAGCTTTCTTT. This gives the protein CASRSGTMNTEAFF.

This chain connects TRBV19 to TRBJ1-6, with D tentatively TRBD1 (5 bases). This CDR3 region has 16 residues. The V end lost 4 bases, the J end lost 7 bases, and 17 bases lay between the germline ends. Germline CDR1 is LNHDA and CDR2 is SQIVND (reference sequence). CDR3 residues: CASSKYSGTSNSPLHF. For the CDR3, the DNA is TGTGCCAGTAGTAAATATTCCGGGACTTCCAATTCACCCCTCCACTTT.

This clone was seen a few times. This chain connects TRBV7-3 to TRBJ1-2; 9 nucleotides match TRBD1. Trimming cost V 6 bases and J 14 bases; bases outside gene matches: 16. CDR1 and CDR2 (germline): SGHTA, FQGTGA. There are 14 residues in the CDR3. The CDR3: CASRSTGTGNPLTF. CDR3 nucleotides: TGTGCCAGCAGGTCTACCGGGACAGGGAACCCCCTAACCTTC.

The gene calls are TRBV5-4 and TRBJ1-2; possible D gene TRBD1, 5 bases. The germline CDR1 and CDR2 sequences are SGHNT and YYREEE (reference sequence). CDR3 length: 14 amino acids. Trimming pared 4 bases from V and 0 bases from J, leaving 10 bases between. The CDR3 DNA is TGTGCCAGCAGCCCAGGGTTAGCTAACTATGGCTACACCTTC. The encoded protein is CASSPGLANYGYTF.

J is TRBJ1-5 and V is TRBV12-3 or TRBV12-4; maybe TRBD1 (5 bases). The CDR3 is made up of 13 amino acids. Trimming took 5 bases from V and 1 from J, leaving 6 bases between them. In nucleotides, the CDR3 is TGTGCCAGCAGTCAGGGAAGCAATCAGCCCCAGCATTTT. It encodes CASSQGSNQPQHF.